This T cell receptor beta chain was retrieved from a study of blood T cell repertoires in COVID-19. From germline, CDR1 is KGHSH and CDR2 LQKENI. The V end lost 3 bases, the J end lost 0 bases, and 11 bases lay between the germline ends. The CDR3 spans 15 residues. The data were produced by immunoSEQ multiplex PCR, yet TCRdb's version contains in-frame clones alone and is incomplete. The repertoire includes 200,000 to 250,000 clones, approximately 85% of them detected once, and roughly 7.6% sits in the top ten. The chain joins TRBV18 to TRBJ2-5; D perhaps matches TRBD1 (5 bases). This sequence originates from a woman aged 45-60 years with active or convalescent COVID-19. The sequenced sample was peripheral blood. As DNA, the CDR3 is TGTGCCAGCTCACCCACTTTGACAGACCAAGAGACCCAGTACTTC. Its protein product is CASSPTLTDQETQYF.